This entry features one T cell receptor beta chain sequence. This record belongs to a study of neurological immune-mediated disorders. Germline V gives CDR1 MNHEY, CDR2 SMNVEV (reference sequence). The CDR3 loop spans 18 amino acids. The J segment lost 4 bases and the V segment lost 3 bases, leaving 6 bases of the junction unmatched. The cDNA was generated by 5'RACE with 10-nucleotide random UMIs. TCRdb passed the 5' RACE reads through MiXCR, listing each CDR3 protein once. The table has roughly 65,000 distinct CDR3 sequences, roughly 5.6% seen once. The TCR sequence derives from a human donor with multiple sclerosis. The donor label of this sample is uncertain. The specimen sequenced was PBMCs. The chain uses TRBV27 and TRBJ2-1; TRBD2 aligns across 16 bases. The chain's CDR3 is CASSLEGLAGGEYNEQFF. In DNA form, the CDR3 reads TGTGCCAGCAGTTTGGAGGGACTAGCGGGAGGGGAGTACAATGAGCAGTTCTTC.